This T cell receptor beta chain was recovered during a study of glioma-infiltrating T cells after dendritic cell vaccination. Study at large: Samples are from glioblastoma patients in Phase I and II dendritic cell vaccine trials.

The table came from immunoSEQ multiplex PCR; TCRdb's copy has only in-frame clones and leaves some out. This sample yields about 99,000 clones, of which approximately 80% are seen a single time; about 5% belongs to the top ten. After removal of 4 bases from V and 0 bases from J, the junction contained 13 bases not matched to a gene. CDR1 is ENHRY, CDR2 SYGVKD, per germline. The CDR3 length is 18 residues. Time point in this sample: after dendritic cell vaccination, including at tumor progression/relapse. The chain combines TRBV10-3 with TRBJ2-7, with 9 bases matching TRBD2. The receptor comes from a human donor with glioblastoma. Sequences were derived from blood, sampled after dendritic cell vaccination. Here the CDR3 DNA reads TGTGCCATCAGTGGTGTTGGGCGGCTAGCGGGGATCTCCTACGAGCAGTACTTC. Protein product: CAISGVGRLAGISYEQYF.